The next 28 T cell receptor beta chains were all read from a single sample in a study of control samples from healthy donors and cancer patients. The data were produced by immunoSEQ multiplex PCR, yet TCRdb's version contains in-frame clones alone and is incomplete. The table has over 150,000 clones, more than 85% seen once. Material: blood. The receptors shown here come from a woman aged 40-49 years in good health.

The chain is built from TRBV4-2 and TRBJ2-7, with D hard to call. The CDR3 has 13 amino acids. V was cut by 0 bases and J by 7 bases, with 10 bases left in between. Germline CDR1 LGHNA, CDR2 YNFKEQ. CDR3 sequence reads: CASSQDGVGEQYF. CDR3 nucleotides: TGTGCCAGCAGCCAAGATGGGGTCGGTGAGCAGTACTTC.

The rearrangement links TRBV5-1 to TRBJ1-4; tentative D call: TRBD1 (5 bases). This CDR3 contains 15 residues. From germline, CDR1 is SGHRS and CDR2 YFSETQ. Trimming pared 0 bases from V and 6 bases from J, leaving 12 bases between. The chain's CDR3 is CASSLGGAGYEKLFF. The CDR3 region has the DNA TGCGCCAGCAGCTTGGGAGGGGCAGGATATGAAAAACTGTTTTTT.

This rearrangement joins TRBV29-1 to TRBJ1-3; no clear D. The V end lost 6 bases, the J end lost 3 bases, and 9 bases lay between the germline ends. The CDR3 is 12 amino acids. Germline lookup yields CDR1 SQVTM and CDR2 ANQGSEA. In DNA form, the CDR3 reads TGCAGCGTGCTCACAGATGGAAACACCATATATTTT. It specifies CSVLTDGNTIYF.

This clone was recorded once. Compared with germline, one end of the junction differs, possibly owing to a read error. The chain is built from TRBV6-6 and TRBJ2-7; TRBD1 might be the D (5 bases). Germline CDR1 is MNHNY and CDR2 is SVGAGI (reference sequence). The length of the CDR3 is 15 residues. Written as DNA, the CDR3 is TGTGTCAGCACCGAACAACACAGGCCCTCCTACGAGCAGTACTTC. Its protein is CVSTEQHRPSYEQYF.

The chain combines TRBV5-5 with TRBJ1-4; no reliable D call. Germline CDR1 is SGHKS and CDR2 is YYEKEE (reference sequence). CDR3 length equals 13 residues. V gave up 4 bases and J gave up 8 bases, with 12 bases separating them. The CDR3 DNA sequence: TGTGCCAGCAGCCGAGGAGGCGGGGAAAAACTGTTTTTT. It specifies CASSRGGGEKLFF.

The genes are TRBV11-2 and TRBJ2-7; 10 bases map to TRBD1. Germline lookup yields CDR1 SGHAT and CDR2 FQNNGV. The CDR3 is 14 residues long. Trimming removed 1 base from V and 4 bases from J; junction bases left unmatched: 1. The CDR3 DNA reads TGTGCCAGCAGCTTAGGACAGGGGGCATACGAGCAGTACTTC. This sequence encodes CASSLGQGAYEQYF.

This chain links TRBV13 with TRBJ1-3, with 9 bases fitting TRBD1. The CDR3 runs 15 residues. Germline V CDR1 and CDR2: PRHDT, FYEKMQ (reference sequence). Trimming removed 5 bases from V and 4 bases from J; junction bases left unmatched: 6. In nucleotides, the CDR3 is TGTGCCAGCAGCATGAACAGGGGGCGAGGAAACACCATATATTTT. Translated: CASSMNRGRGNTIYF.

The rearrangement uses TRBV19 and TRBJ2-2; 9 nucleotides agree with TRBD2. The germline CDR1 and CDR2 sequences are LNHDA and SQIVND (reference sequence). Losses at the gene ends were 3 bases for V and 3 bases for J; bases not matched to a gene: 2. The CDR3 contains 15 residues. CDR3 residues: CASSISGGDTGELFF. The CDR3 coding sequence is TGTGCCAGTAGTATTAGCGGGGGCGACACCGGGGAGCTGTTTTTT. Filled out from reference TRBV19 and TRBJ2-2, the complete variable domain reads DGGITQSPKYLFRKEGQNVTLSCEQNLNHDAMYWYRQDPGQGLRLIYYSQIVNDFQKGDIAEGYSVSREKKESFPLTVTSAQKNPTAFYLCASSISGGDTGELFFGEGSRLTVL.

The chain uses TRBV7-6 and TRBJ1-1; D gene unclear. This CDR3 is built from 16 residues. Trimming removed 4 bases at V and 4 bases at J, with 19 bases between. Germline CDR1 SGHVS, CDR2 FNYEAQ. CDR3 loop: CASSSAGPVSITEAFF. In DNA, the CDR3 is TGTGCCAGCAGCTCGGCAGGCCCAGTTTCGATCACTGAAGCTTTCTTT.

The V call is TRBV10-1, the J call TRBJ1-1; D is unclear. Germline CDR1 is WNHNN and CDR2 is SYGVQD (reference sequence). This CDR3 is built from 13 residues. V gave up 3 bases and J gave up 1 base, with 6 bases separating them. The CDR3 nucleotides are TGCGCCAGCAGTGATCAGAAGAACACTGAAGCTTTCTTT. Protein: CASSDQKNTEAFF.

The chain combines TRBV5-8 with TRBJ1-2; D uncertain. The CDR3 spans 13 residues. Germline lookup yields CDR1 SGHTS and CDR2 YDEGEE. V was trimmed by 3 bases and J by 0 bases, leaving 6 bases between them. The CDR3 here is CASSSGPNYGYTF. The CDR3 bases are TGTGCCAGCAGCTCGGGCCCTAACTATGGCTACACCTTC. Full variable domain (outside the CDR3, taken from reference TRBV5-8 and TRBJ1-2): EAGVTQSPTHLIKTRGQQATLRCSPISGHTSVYWYQQALGLGLQFLLWYDEGEERNRGNFPPRFSGRQFPNYSSELNVNALELEDSALYLCASSSGPNYGYTFGSGTRLTVV.

The V and J genes are TRBV19 and TRBJ1-5, with D possibly being TRBD1 (6 bases). Per the germline V gene, CDR1 is LNHDA and CDR2 is SQIVND (reference sequence). V was cut by 1 base and J by 0 bases, with 13 bases left in between. This CDR3 region has 17 residues. CDR3 in amino acids: CASSIATTGFSNQPQHF. In DNA, the CDR3 is TGTGCCAGTAGTATAGCGACGACAGGATTTAGCAATCAGCCCCAGCATTTT.

V is TRBV6-5 and J is TRBJ2-3, with D tentatively TRBD2 (6 bases). The germline V gene has CDR1 MNHEY and CDR2 SVGAGI. CDR3 length: 16 residues. Deletions cut 0 bases from V and 3 bases from J, with 13 bases between. CDR3 loop: CASSYSGGEGTDTQYF. As DNA, the CDR3 is TGTGCCAGCAGTTACTCCGGCGGGGAAGGTACAGATACGCAGTATTTT.

This chain links TRBV5-4 with TRBJ1-1; 9 nucleotides align to TRBD1. This CDR3 contains 14 residues. V lost 8 bases to trimming and J lost 1 base; unmatched junction nucleotides: 6. CDR1 is SGHNT and CDR2 is YYREEE in the germline V gene (reference sequence). CDR3 sequence reads: CASHGGQGNTEAFF. For the CDR3, the DNA is TGTGCCAGTCATGGGGGACAGGGGAACACTGAAGCTTTCTTT.

The chain links TRBV19 to TRBJ2-4, with 9 nucleotides matching TRBD1. The CDR3 spans 14 residues. Germline assignment: CDR1 LNHDA and CDR2 SQIVND (reference sequence). V shed 6 bases and J 5 bases; nucleotides not matched to a gene: 5. The CDR3 sequence is CASRGTGTQNIQYF. The CDR3 coding sequence is TGTGCCAGTAGAGGGACAGGGACCCAAAACATTCAGTACTTC.

The chain has TRBV12-3 or TRBV12-4 and TRBJ2-1, with a tentative D call TRBD2 (6 bases). Trimming stripped 4 bases from V and 7 bases from J, with 11 bases between. This CDR3 spans 13 amino acids. CDR3 nucleotides: TGTGCCAGCAGTTCGACGACTAGGAATGAGCAGTTCTTC. Translation gives CASSSTTRNEQFF.

The chain couples TRBV24-1 to TRBJ2-7; 7 bases match TRBD2. V was pared by 0 bases and J by 2 bases, with 6 bases of the junction left unmatched. The CDR3 covers 16 residues. Germline loops: CDR1 KGHDR, CDR2 SFDVKD. As DNA, the CDR3 is TGTGCCACCAGTGATTTGGCGCGGGGGACCCCCTACGAGCAGTACTTC. Amino acid sequence: CATSDLARGTPYEQYF.

The genes are TRBV7-6 and TRBJ2-7; a possible D gene is TRBD2 (6 bases). Trimming stripped 5 bases from V and 3 bases from J, with 17 bases between. The germline CDR1 and CDR2 sequences are SGHVS and FNYEAQ. This CDR3 has 15 residues. Here the CDR3 reads CASSERLGPLYEQYF. CDR3 in DNA: TGTGCCAGCAGCGAAAGACTAGGCCCTCTCTACGAGCAGTACTTC.

The CDR3 DNA reads TGCAGTGCTAGTACGGGGGGTTATGGCTACACCTTC. It encodes CSASTGGYGYTF. The chain has TRBV20-1 and TRBJ1-2, with D tentatively TRBD1 (5 bases). Germline lookup yields CDR1 DFQATT and CDR2 SNEGSKA (reference sequence). V lost 3 bases, J lost 5 bases, and 10 bases lay in between. The CDR3 is 12 residues long.

The table lists this clone with a count of one. The CDR3 coding sequence is TGTGCCAGCAGCCCTCGCTATGGCGGGGCTTACACTGAAGCTTTCTTT. It yields the protein CASSPRYGGAYTEAFF. The chain uses TRBV13 and TRBJ1-1; D might be TRBD1 (5 bases). The V gene lost 5 bases and the J gene lost 3 bases, with 19 bases spanning the gap. The CDR3 extends over 16 amino acids. Germline CDR1 is PRHDT and CDR2 is FYEKMQ (reference sequence).

The chain recombines TRBV5-5 with TRBJ1-4; no firm D call. Germline loops: CDR1 SGHKS, CDR2 YYEKEE (reference sequence). CDR3 length equals 17 residues. With 2 bases removed from V and 6 bases from J, the gap between germline ends came to 20 bases. For the CDR3, the DNA is TGTGCCAGCAGCTTAGTAAGGGTGGAGTTTACCGATGAAAAACTGTTTTTT. Its protein is CASSLVRVEFTDEKLFF.

The chain combines TRBV2 with TRBJ1-5; D perhaps matches TRBD1 (5 bases). CDR1 SNHLY and CDR2 FYNNEI come from the germline V gene. This CDR3 has 14 residues. V was clipped by 4 bases and J by 3 bases, with 10 bases between them. The CDR3 DNA reads as TGTGCCAGCAGTGGGGGGACTGTCAATCAGCCCCAGCATTTT. Translating gives CASSGGTVNQPQHF.

The V call is TRBV4-1, the J call TRBJ2-5, with 15 positions matching TRBD2. CDR1 MGHRA and CDR2 YSYEKL come from the germline V gene. V dropped 1 base and J dropped 5; count of bases not matched to a gene: 14. The CDR3 totals 20 residues. The CDR3 sequence: CASSQGHVPGLAGGPETQYF. The CDR3 nucleotides read TGCGCCAGCAGCCAAGGACACGTCCCGGGACTAGCGGGGGGCCCGGAGACCCAGTACTTC.

The CDR3 coding sequence is TGTGCCAGCAGCCCCCCAGGGGGCGGGATTGAAGCTTTCTTT. This sequence encodes CASSPPGGGIEAFF. V usage is TRBV7-9 and J usage is TRBJ1-1, with TRBD1 matching 8 bases. V shed 5 bases and J 7 bases; nucleotides not matched to a gene: 9. Germline lookup yields CDR1 SEHNR and CDR2 FQNEAQ (reference sequence). The CDR3 sequence is 14 residues long.

The chain couples TRBV6-4 to TRBJ1-3; the D is unclear. The CDR3 consists of 16 residues. Trimming shortened V by 6 bases and J by 1 base, and 16 bases separated the two germline ends. CDR1 and CDR2 (germline): MRHNA, SNTAGT. The CDR3: CASRMGRLQSGNTIYF. For the CDR3, the DNA is TGTGCCAGCAGGATGGGCAGGCTTCAATCTGGAAACACCATATATTTT.

The V gene is TRBV7-8, the J gene TRBJ1-2; TRBD1 agrees at 8 bases. This CDR3 has 15 amino acids. The V and J ends lost 6 bases and 2 bases, in that order; junction bases with no gene match: 8. Germline V gives CDR1 SGHVS, CDR2 FQNEAQ. Written as DNA, the CDR3 is TGTGCCAGCAGTCCCGGCAGGGGGCTGAACTATGGCTACACCTTC. It codes for CASSPGRGLNYGYTF.

V is TRBV7-9 and J is TRBJ2-3; TRBD1 aligns across 7 bases. CDR3 size: 13 residues. CDR1 and CDR2 (germline): SEHNR, FQNEAQ (reference sequence). V shed 1 base and J 5 bases; nucleotides not matched to a gene: 0. The CDR3 here is CASSLDRGDTQYF. CDR3 bases: TGTGCCAGCAGCTTAGACAGGGGAGATACGCAGTATTTT.

Concerning this clone itself: Since a much larger clone is just one base distant, this may be a read error. The chain employs TRBV4-2 and TRBJ2-7; D is undetermined. The CDR3 is 12 amino acids. Trimming removed 5 bases at V and 0 bases at J, with 5 bases between. Germline CDR1 reads LGHNA; CDR2 reads YNFKEQ. CDR3 protein: CASSTHSYEQYF. The CDR3 region has the DNA TGTGCCAGCAGCACCCACTCCTACGAGCAGTACTTC.